Each of the 18 T cell receptor beta chains below was sequenced from the same sample in a study of early T cells in non-severe SARS-CoV-2 infection. TCRdb analysed the 5' RACE reads with MiXCR anew, one entry per CDR3 protein. Of tens of thousands of distinct CDR3 sequences listed, approximately 4.4% are singletons. Sequencing input: whole blood. These receptors were collected from an adult who was a healthcare worker with PCR-confirmed SARS-CoV-2 infection or an uninfected control (not recorded which).

This clonotype showed up many times. J is TRBJ2-1 and V is TRBV6-1; 10 bases align to TRBD1. The CDR3 totals 15 residues. The germline gives CDR1 MNHNS, CDR2 SASEGT. The trim removed 11 bases at V and 9 bases at J, leaving 16 bases unmatched. CDR3 nucleotides: TGTGCCGGCCATGGGGGACAGGGGAAAGTTGGTGAGCAGTTCTTC. This gives the protein CAGHGGQGKVGEQFF.

This clonotype appeared a few times. This sequence joins TRBV28 and TRBJ2-1; 12 nucleotides match TRBD2. After removal of 4 bases from V and 4 bases from J, the junction contained 5 bases not matched to a gene. Germline lookup yields CDR1 MDHEN and CDR2 SYDVKM. The CDR3 loop spans 16 amino acids. For the CDR3, the DNA is TGTGCCAGCAGTTCTCTAGCGGGAGGGGAATACAATGAGCAGTTCTTC. Protein: CASSSLAGGEYNEQFF.

The chain joins TRBV14 to TRBJ2-7; 9 nucleotides agree with TRBD2. The ends lost 1 base at V and 4 bases at J; junction bases unmatched: 20. This CDR3 spans 20 amino acids. The germline CDR1 and CDR2 sequences are SGHDN and FVKESK. In nucleotides, the CDR3 is TGTGCCAGCAGCCAAGGGAGGGGAAAGGTTTCGGGACTAGCACCTTACGAGCAGTACTTC. Encoded protein: CASSQGRGKVSGLAPYEQYF.

A few counts support this clonotype. The V call is TRBV29-1, the J call TRBJ1-2, with D perhaps TRBD1 (5 bases). The ends were cut back, 4 bases at V and 6 bases at J, with 15 bases in the middle. The V gene's germline CDR1 is SQVTM and CDR2 ANQGSEA. The CDR3 extends over 13 amino acids. The CDR3 is CSVVKTEGNGYTF. DNA for the CDR3: TGCAGCGTTGTCAAGACAGAAGGAAATGGCTACACCTTC.

This clonotype occurred many times. V gene TRBV7-3 combines with J gene TRBJ1-1; 10 bases are a match to TRBD1. Trimming cost V 2 bases and J 10 bases; bases outside gene matches: 4. Germline V gene lookup returns CDR1 SGHTA and CDR2 FQGTGA. This CDR3 comprises 13 residues. CDR3: CASSLGTGATAFF. The DNA for the CDR3 is TGTGCCAGCAGCTTAGGGACAGGGGCGACAGCTTTCTTT. Combining the CDR3 with reference TRBV7-3 and TRBJ1-1 gives the whole variable domain GAGVSQTPSNKVTEKGKYVELRCDPISGHTALYWYRQSLGQGPEFLIYFQGTGAADDSGLPNDRFFAVRPEGSVSTLKIQRTERGDSAVYLCASSLGTGATAFFGQGTRLTVV.

This clonotype was picked up a small number of times. CDR3: CASSLGQSETQYF. CDR3 DNA: TGTGCCAGCTCCCTGGGACAGTCAGAGACCCAGTACTTC. The J gene is TRBJ2-5, the V gene TRBV18; 7 positions agree with TRBD1. J gave up 4 bases and V 6 bases, and 5 bases lay outside the gene matches. This CDR3 comprises 13 residues. Germline V gene sequence: CDR1 KGHSH, CDR2 LQKENI. Based on the CDR3 plus reference TRBV18 and TRBJ2-5, the full variable domain is NAGVMQNPRHLVRRRGQEARLRCSPMKGHSHVYWYRQLPEEGLKFMVYLQKENIIDESGMPKERFSAEFPKEGPSILRIQQVVRGDSAAYFCASSLGQSETQYFGPGTRLLVL.

This clonotype was seen repeatedly, ten times or more. The rearrangement uses TRBV7-6 and TRBJ2-3, with TRBD2 as a possible D gene (6 bases). Trimming stripped 5 bases from V and 4 bases from J, with 13 bases between. Germline V gene data show CDR1 as SGHVS and CDR2 as FNYEAQ. CDR3 length: 14 residues. The CDR3 spells CASSPRGGADTQYF. CDR3 in DNA: TGTGCCAGCAGCCCCCGCGGCGGGGCAGATACGCAGTATTTT.

The chain recombines TRBV20-1 with TRBJ2-7; D is uncertain. The CDR3 is 13 residues long. In germline, CDR1 is DFQATT, CDR2 SNEGSKA (reference sequence). Trimming took off 2 bases at V and 0 bases at J, with 8 bases between the two ends. CDR3 nucleotides: TGCAGTGCTAGACAGAGGTCCTCCTACGAGCAGTACTTC. It is translated as CSARQRSSYEQYF.

This clonotype has at least ten counts. V and J are TRBV5-1 and TRBJ2-5, with D perhaps TRBD1 or TRBD2 (5 bases each). Germline V CDR1 and CDR2: SGHRS, YFSETQ. The CDR3 length is 15 residues. The V end lost 4 bases, the J end lost 3 bases, and 16 bases lay between the germline ends. CDR3 DNA sequence: TGCGCCAGCAGCGAAATGGGACGGTTTAAAGAGACCCAGTACTTC. This codes for CASSEMGRFKETQYF.

This clonotype has a count of ten or more. The CDR3, as DNA: TGTGCCAGCAGTATCCTAGGCGCCGGGACAGGGAACGAGCAGTACTTC. It yields the protein CASSILGAGTGNEQYF. The V call is TRBV27, the J call TRBJ2-7, with 9 bases aligning to TRBD1. The V gene's germline CDR1 is MNHEY and CDR2 SMNVEV (reference sequence). J gave up 5 bases and V 5 bases, and 13 bases lay outside the gene matches. CDR3 length: 16 residues.

As for this clonotype: Since a much larger clone is just one base distant, this may be a read error. The gene calls are TRBV5-4 and TRBJ2-7, with D tentatively TRBD1 or TRBD2 (5 bases each). Germline V CDR1 and CDR2: SGHNT, YYREEE (reference sequence). The CDR3 sequence is 13 residues long. The CDR3 coding sequence is TGTGTCAGCAGCTTGGAAGGGGAGTGGGAGCAGTACTTC. Amino acids: CVSSLEGEWEQYF.

This clonotype came up many times. The V and J genes are TRBV7-9 and TRBJ1-1, with 9 positions matching TRBD1. Trimming took 5 bases from V and 5 from J; bases not matched to a gene: 9. This CDR3 comprises 15 residues. The germline CDR1 and CDR2 sequences are SEHNR and FQNEAQ (reference sequence). The CDR3 here is CASSRTGQGKTEAFF. The CDR3 DNA reads TGTGCCAGCAGCCGTACAGGACAGGGGAAGACTGAAGCTTTCTTT.

This clonotype was counted at least ten times. The chain joins TRBV2 to TRBJ2-3, with D tentatively TRBD2 (6 bases). The CDR3 has 14 residues. Germline V gene sequence: CDR1 SNHLY, CDR2 FYNNEI. Trimming removed 5 bases from V and 2 bases from J, with 11 bases in between. DNA for the CDR3: TGTGCCAGCAGTCGGGACTCAAACACAGATACGCAGTATTTT. This sequence encodes CASSRDSNTDTQYF.

Ten or more counts support this clonotype. This sequence joins TRBV27 and TRBJ1-6; D is unresolved. There are 14 residues in the CDR3. Trimming shortened V by 2 bases and J by 7 bases, and 9 bases separated the two germline ends. The germline CDR1 and CDR2 sequences are MNHEY and SMNVEV (reference sequence). This CDR3 reads CASSLVTRNSPLHF. CDR3 nucleotide sequence: TGTGCCAGCAGTTTAGTGACGAGGAATTCACCCCTCCACTTT.

This clonotype has ten or more counts. CDR3 in amino acids: CSARGQLGSNSPLHF. CDR3 DNA: TGCAGTGCTAGGGGACAGCTTGGGAGTAATTCACCCCTCCACTTT. The rearrangement uses TRBV20-1 and TRBJ1-6; 7 bases align to TRBD1. In germline, CDR1 is DFQATT, CDR2 SNEGSKA (reference sequence). The junction had 8 bases not matched to a gene; V was cut back by 3 bases and J by 6 bases. The CDR3 has 15 residues.

A few counts support this clonotype. V usage is TRBV9 and J usage is TRBJ2-6, with TRBD1 identical over 8 bases. Germline loops: CDR1 SGDLS, CDR2 YYNGEE. The CDR3 has 18 amino acids. The V gene end was trimmed by 3 bases and the J gene end by 0 bases; junction bases not matched to a gene: 8. CDR3 bases: TGTGCCAGCAGCGAAAGACAGGGGAAGTACTCTGGGGCCAACGTCCTGACTTTC. This gives the protein CASSERQGKYSGANVLTF.

This clonotype was picked up many times. This chain connects TRBV6-2 or TRBV6-3 to TRBJ1-1; D call uncertain. The CDR3 extends over 14 amino acids. CDR1 is MNHEY and CDR2 is SVGEGT in the germline V gene. The V gene lost 5 bases and the J gene lost 6 bases, with 16 bases spanning the gap. CDR3 in amino acids: CASSRLGRPPEAFF. CDR3 coding DNA: TGTGCCAGCAGTAGACTGGGTCGCCCCCCTGAAGCTTTCTTT.

This clonotype was counted at least ten times. The chain uses TRBV10-3 and TRBJ1-5, with D hard to call. V was pared by 2 bases and J by 3 bases, with 14 bases between. Germline values: CDR1 ENHRY, CDR2 SYGVKD. This CDR3 is built from 16 residues. The CDR3 loop is CAISEDLPGNNQPQHF. CDR3 in DNA: TGTGCCATCAGTGAGGACCTCCCAGGAAACAATCAGCCCCAGCATTTT.